Listed here are 8 T cell receptor beta chains from one sample, sequenced in a study of blood T cell repertoires in COVID-19. The method was immunoSEQ multiplex PCR; TCRdb's version includes in-frame clones alone and lacks a portion of them. The sample contains 220,000 or so clones, 90% of which appear only once. What was sequenced was PBMCs or T cells enriched from blood (not recorded which). Receptor source: a man aged 25 to 40 who had been exposed to COVID-19.

The rearrangement uses TRBV11-3 and TRBJ2-3; D is uncertain. Trimming took off 8 bases at V and 4 bases at J, with 13 bases between the two ends. The CDR3 runs to 13 residues. Germline CDR1 reads SGHNT; CDR2 reads YENEEA. The CDR3 DNA follows: TGTGCCAGCGGCAACCGCGGCTCAGATACGCAGTATTTT. Translation gives CASGNRGSDTQYF.

The chain carries TRBV4-3 and TRBJ1-5; no clear D. V was cut by 0 bases and J by 9 bases, with 15 bases left in between. The CDR3 has 15 amino acids. Germline CDR1 is LGHNA and CDR2 is YSLEER. The CDR3 DNA follows: TGCGCCAGCAGCCAAGATTTATCCCGGGGATTGCCCCAGCATTTT. Protein sequence: CASSQDLSRGLPQHF.

The chain joins TRBV5-6 to TRBJ2-7, with 11 bases identical to TRBD1. The CDR3 totals 16 residues. J was trimmed by 4 bases and V by 2 bases; bases with no gene match: 8. The germline V gene has CDR1 SGHDT and CDR2 YYEEEE. CDR3 in amino acids: CASSFGTGGASYEQYF. CDR3 DNA: TGTGCCAGCAGCTTCGGGACAGGGGGAGCGAGTTACGAGCAGTACTTC.

V gene TRBV2 combines with J gene TRBJ2-7; 7 bases line up with TRBD1. The germline V gene encodes CDR1 SNHLY and CDR2 FYNNEI. This CDR3 has 14 amino acids. With 8 bases clipped from V and 3 bases from J, the junction kept 10 bases outside the gene matches. CDR3 residues: CASRATGQIYEQYF. The CDR3 coding sequence is TGTGCCAGCCGAGCCACGGGACAGATCTACGAGCAGTACTTC.

This clone was seen once. The chain employs TRBV3-1 (or the pseudogene TRBV3-2) and TRBJ1-1; D is undetermined. Germline V CDR1 and CDR2: LGHDT, YNNKEL (reference sequence). This CDR3 has 12 amino acids. The V and J ends lost 3 bases and 5 bases respectively, with 7 bases between them. Written as DNA, the CDR3 is TGTGCCAGCAGCCACGGTACGACTGAAGCTTTCTTT. Protein sequence: CASSHGTTEAFF.

The V gene is TRBV27, the J gene TRBJ1-1; the D is unclear. The length of the CDR3 is 14 residues. V lost 0 bases to trimming and J lost 7 bases, with 12 bases between them. CDR1 is MNHEY, CDR2 SMNVEV, per germline (reference sequence). The CDR3: CASSLSVATFEAFF. CDR3 in DNA: TGTGCCAGCAGTTTATCGGTGGCCACATTTGAAGCTTTCTTT.

The V gene is TRBV7-6, the J gene TRBJ1-2; 9 bases line up with TRBD1. The length of the CDR3 is 16 residues. Germline-derived CDR1 and CDR2 are SGHVS and FNYEAQ. The trim removed 5 bases at V and 5 bases at J, leaving 12 bases unmatched. The CDR3, as DNA: TGTGCCAGCAGCGCATCACCCGGGACAGGGTGGTATGGCTACACCTTC. Residues: CASSASPGTGWYGYTF. Drawing the rest from reference TRBV7-6 and TRBJ1-2, the complete variable domain is GAGVSQSPRYKVTKRGQDVALRCDPISGHVSLYWYRQALGQGPEFLTYFNYEAQQDKSGLPNDRFSAERPEGSISTLTIQRTEQRDSAMYRCASSASPGTGWYGYTFGSGTRLTVV.

The V call is TRBV7-3, the J call TRBJ2-3; a weak D match, TRBD2 (6 bases). This CDR3 comprises 15 residues. Trimming removed 5 bases at V and 4 bases at J, with 16 bases between. The V gene's germline CDR1 is SGHTA and CDR2 FQGTGA. The CDR3 nucleotides read TGTGCCAGCAGCCTGAGGGCGGGGATCGCAGATACGCAGTATTTT. Amino acids: CASSLRAGIADTQYF.